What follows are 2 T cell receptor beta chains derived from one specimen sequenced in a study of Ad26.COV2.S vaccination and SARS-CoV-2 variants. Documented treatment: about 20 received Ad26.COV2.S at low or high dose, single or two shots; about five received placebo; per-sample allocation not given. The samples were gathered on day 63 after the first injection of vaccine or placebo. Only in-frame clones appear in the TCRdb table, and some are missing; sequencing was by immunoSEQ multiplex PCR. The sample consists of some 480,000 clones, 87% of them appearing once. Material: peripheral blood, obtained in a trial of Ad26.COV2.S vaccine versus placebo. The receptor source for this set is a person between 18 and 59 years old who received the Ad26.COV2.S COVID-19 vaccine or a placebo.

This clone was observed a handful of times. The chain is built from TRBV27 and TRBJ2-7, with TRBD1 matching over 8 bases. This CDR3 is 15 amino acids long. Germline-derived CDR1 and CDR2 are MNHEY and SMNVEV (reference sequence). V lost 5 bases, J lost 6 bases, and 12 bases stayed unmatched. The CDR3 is CASSPGQGVSGEQYF. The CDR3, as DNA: TGTGCCAGCAGTCCCGGACAGGGAGTTTCGGGCGAGCAGTACTTC.

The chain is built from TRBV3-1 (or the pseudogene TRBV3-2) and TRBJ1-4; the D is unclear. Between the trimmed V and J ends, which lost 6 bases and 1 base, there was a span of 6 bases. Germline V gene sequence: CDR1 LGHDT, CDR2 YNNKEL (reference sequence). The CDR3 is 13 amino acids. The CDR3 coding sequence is TGTGCCAGCAGGGGCAGAACTAATGAAAAACTGTTTTTT. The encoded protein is CASRGRTNEKLFF.